This T cell receptor (beta chain) is from a study of CD8+ T cells in alopecia areata. RNA extraction was followed by reverse transcription into cDNA, which acted as the sequencing template. The repertoire was sequenced with immunoSEQ multiplex PCR; TCRdb's copy has only in-frame clones and lacks some. This sample carries some 130,000 clones, approximately 53% of them seen once, and the ten largest clones take 3.5% to 5.5%. Of note for this clone: Sequence at one end of the junction differs from germline and may be a read error.

The CDR3 length is 15 residues. Germline CDR1 is MNHEY and CDR2 is SVGAGI. This sequence joins TRBV6-5 and TRBJ1-1; maybe TRBD1 (5 bases). The sequence was collected from a human donor with alopecia areata. Source: CD4+ T cells sorted from blood, taken at week 0. CDR3 protein: CASRYLGGGNTEAFF. DNA of the CDR3: TGTGCCAGCAGATACTTGGGGGGTGGAAACACTGAAGCTTTCTTT.